This TCR beta chain was retrieved from a study of blood T cell repertoires in COVID-19 (dated by TCRdb to the early 2020s). Looking at the study overall: Samples from collaborators originated in the United States, Italy and Spain and spanned both the acute and convalescent phases of COVID-19. Nearly every sample came with metadata listing a de-identified subject ID, COVID-19 status, age in years and sex. Samples were obtained from the ongoing ImmuneRACE study (first 160 participants) and from about 1,300 subjects provided by 6 global collaborators. The dataset comprised deeply sampled blood TCRbeta repertoires from subjects exposed to, actively infected with, or recovered from COVID-19. The material from the prospective study consisted of cDNA or gDNA derived from T cells, B-cell-depleted T cells, or PBMCs. A freely available public database, intended as a resource for researchers studying the immune response to SARS-CoV-2, is where the repertoires were released. Where HLA class I and class II types were available, the types were taken from metadata supplied by the sample provider, not from assay-based typing.

Spanning cysteine to phenylalanine, the CDR3 consists of 14 amino acids. This entry keeps only the CDR3 DNA: 42 bases, framed from base 1. Trimming takes 4 bases off V and 5 bases off J; junction bases not matched to a gene: 7. The CDR1 and CDR2 encoded by the germline V gene (reference sequence) are SGHNT and YYREEE. On the study overall, not on this receptor specifically: Clinical and demographic metadata were provided uncurated, with the amount varying by source and participant.

The immunoSEQ Assay, a bias-controlled multiplex PCR, was used to amplify TCRbeta CDR3 regions from genomic DNA. The original methods were these. Within the assay, amplification of reference gene primers was used to estimate how many nucleated cells each sample contained. Sequence reads were collapsed and filtered to measure the absolute abundance of every unique TCRbeta CDR3 rearrangement. For each sample, productive Simpson clonality was calculated as the square root of Simpson's diversity index across productive rearrangements. TCRdb took this table from immuneACCESS and kept in-frame rearrangements with V and J called. Such tables lack part of the clones; where checked against another copy, unresolved V genes explain under half of the gap, and the rest is unexplained. From that table come the V and J calls and clone size; the DNA was used to work out D and trimming. The sample table contains 300,000 to 350,000 clones; only one count was recorded for 65% to 85% of them. The leading ten clones occupy 2.5% to 3.5% of the sample.

About this clone itself: Its antigen is unknown. The sample holds no much larger clone one base away, and base qualities are not on file.

Whole blood was collected in K2EDTA tubes by collaborating institutions according to the institutions' own protocols. For TCRbeta analysis, collaborator samples were shipped as frozen whole blood, as isolated PBMCs, or as DNA extracted from either sample type. Recombination connected TRBV5-4 to TRBJ2-7, with 9 middle bases fitting TRBD1. This receptor was identified in a man aged 25 to 40 with active or convalescent COVID-19. The sequenced sample was peripheral blood. The nucleotides read TGTGCCAGCAGCCGCCGGGACAGGGAACACGAGCAGTACTTC. Its product reads: CASSRRDREHEQYF.